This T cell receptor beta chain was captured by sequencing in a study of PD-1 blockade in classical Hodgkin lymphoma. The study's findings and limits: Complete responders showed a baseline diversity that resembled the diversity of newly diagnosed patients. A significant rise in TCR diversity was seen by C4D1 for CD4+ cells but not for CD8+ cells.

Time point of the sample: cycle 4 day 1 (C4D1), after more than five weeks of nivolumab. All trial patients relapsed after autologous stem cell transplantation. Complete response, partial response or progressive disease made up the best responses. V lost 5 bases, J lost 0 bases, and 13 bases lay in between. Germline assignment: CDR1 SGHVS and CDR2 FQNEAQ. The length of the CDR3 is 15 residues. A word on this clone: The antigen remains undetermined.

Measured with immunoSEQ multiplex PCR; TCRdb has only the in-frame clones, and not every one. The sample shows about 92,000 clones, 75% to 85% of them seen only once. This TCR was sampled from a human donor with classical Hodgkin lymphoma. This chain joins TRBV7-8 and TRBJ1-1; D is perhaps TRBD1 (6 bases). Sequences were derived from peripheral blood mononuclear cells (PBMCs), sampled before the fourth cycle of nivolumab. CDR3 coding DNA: TGTGCCAGCAGCCTTGGACAGTTTATGAACACTGAAGCTTTCTTT. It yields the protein CASSLGQFMNTEAFF.